This T cell receptor (beta chain) was identified during a study of CD8+CD57+ T cells in acquired aplastic anemia. CDR1 and CDR2 (germline): ENHRY, SYGVKD. The CDR3 is 10 residues long, ends included. A remark on this clonotype: The conserved phenylalanine or tryptophan normally closing the CDR3 is absent here, so this likely arose from a read error. No DNA is shown, since the ends of the CDR3 on it are uncertain; the CDR3 is the one TCRdb lists.

The use of genomic DNA as template underpinned the TCR beta VDJ and CDR3 profiling. Via MiXCR, TCRdb re-called the reads, giving one row per CDR3 protein. The sample lists approximately 170,000 distinct CDR3 sequences; roughly half were seen once. Material for sequencing was sorted CD4+, CD8+, or CD8+CD57+ T cells (not recorded which) from PBMCs. The chain uses TRBV10-3 and TRBJ1-4. This clonotype originated in a human donor in good health, serving as a control. CDR3: CAISESNFNY.